These T cell receptor beta chains were read from a single sample in a study of vaccination and CD4 T cells after COVID-19. One entry per CDR3 protein, called by TCRdb with MiXCR from the PCR reads. The table lists about 30,000 distinct CDR3 sequences, roughly 45% of them singletons. The material sequenced was CD4+ T cells from blood, taken about 7 months after SARS-CoV-2 vaccination. Receptors were obtained from a human donor who had recovered from COVID-19. CDR3s include the opening cysteine and the closing phenylalanine or tryptophan. The order of the fields is CDR3 length, V gene, clone size, J gene, D gene, CDR3 protein, CDR3 DNA. D genes are given only for firm matches. Clone size is stated in some rows and not others, as once, few, many or a class when expanded.

length: 13
V: TRBV27
size: NA
J: TRBJ1-6
D: TRBD1
CDR3: CASRTGDNSPLHF
DNA: TGTGCCAGTAGGACAGGGGATAATTCACCCCTCCACTTT

length: 15
V: TRBV4-1
size: once
J: TRBJ2-5
D: NA
CDR3: CASSQDGRGHETQYF
DNA: TGCGCCAGCAGCCAAGATGGCAGGGGCCATGAGACCCAGTACTTC

length: 12
V: TRBV24-1
size: once
J: TRBJ1-5
D: NA
CDR3: CATSDSKEPQHF
DNA: TGTGCCACCAGTGATTCTAAGGAGCCCCAGCATTTT

length: 16
V: TRBV7-9
size: NA
J: TRBJ2-3
D: NA
CDR3: CASSLRPSESTDTQYF
DNA: TGTGCCAGCAGCTTAAGGCCTAGCGAAAGCACAGATACGCAGTATTTT

length: 14
V: TRBV27
size: few
J: TRBJ2-3
D: NA
CDR3: CASSPLARADTQYF
DNA: TGTGCCAGCAGTCCGCTAGCAAGGGCAGATACGCAGTATTTT

length: 15
V: TRBV20-1
size: NA
J: TRBJ2-1
D: TRBD2
CDR3: CSARDSGSWDNEQFF
DNA: TGCAGTGCTAGAGATAGCGGGAGCTGGGACAATGAGCAGTTCTTC

length: 19
V: TRBV15
size: NA
J: TRBJ2-2
D: TRBD2
CDR3: CATSRAYGLAGGNTGELFF
DNA: TGTGCCACCAGCAGAGCCTACGGACTAGCGGGAGGGAACACCGGGGAGCTGTTTTTT

length: 17
V: TRBV6-1
size: NA
J: TRBJ2-5
D: TRBD2
CDR3: CASSHGLAGGPWETQYF
DNA: TGTGCCAGCAGCCACGGACTAGCGGGAGGTCCTTGGGAGACCCAGTACTTC

length: 16
V: TRBV21-1
size: NA
J: TRBJ2-1
D: NA
CDR3: CASSKGNGTGFNEQFF
DNA: TGTGCCAGCAGCAAAGGTAATGGGACAGGGTTCAATGAGCAGTTCTTC

length: 13
V: TRBV28
size: few
J: TRBJ1-2
D: NA
CDR3: CASSFTTFYGYTF
DNA: TGTGCCAGCAGTTTTACCACCTTCTATGGCTACACCTTC

length: 14
V: TRBV7-8
size: NA
J: TRBJ1-1
D: TRBD1
CDR3: CASSGHRGNTEAFF
DNA: TGTGCCAGCAGCGGTCACAGGGGGAACACTGAAGCTTTCTTT

length: 13
V: TRBV11-3
size: once
J: TRBJ1-1
D: NA
CDR3: CASSRTGSKTAFF
DNA: TGTGCCAGCAGCCGAACAGGATCCAAGACAGCCTTCTTT

length: 15
V: TRBV7-9
size: few
J: TRBJ2-7
D: NA
CDR3: CASSLGTGFVDEQYF
DNA: TGTGCCAGCAGCTTAGGAACAGGGTTTGTGGACGAGCAGTACTTC

length: 15
V: TRBV7-2
size: NA
J: TRBJ2-2
D: NA
CDR3: CASTPAASHAGELFF
DNA: TGTGCCAGCACCCCTGCGGCCAGTCACGCCGGGGAGCTGTTTTTT

length: 14
V: TRBV7-9
size: few
J: TRBJ2-3
D: NA
CDR3: CASSQEGLADTQYF
DNA: TGTGCCAGCAGTCAGGAGGGCCTGGCAGATACGCAGTATTTT

length: 8
V: TRBV21-1
size: few
J: TRBJ1-1
D: NA
CDR3: CATVEAFF
DNA: TGTGCCACCGTTGAAGCTTTCTTT

length: 15
V: TRBV20-1
size: few
J: TRBJ2-3
D: TRBD2
CDR3: CSARRLRESTDTQYF
DNA: TGCAGTGCTAGACGTTTGCGGGAGAGCACAGATACGCAGTATTTT

length: 14
V: TRBV20-1
size: few
J: TRBJ2-1
D: NA
CDR3: CSARALQDYNEQFF
DNA: TGCAGTGCTAGAGCCCTGCAAGACTACAATGAGCAGTTCTTC